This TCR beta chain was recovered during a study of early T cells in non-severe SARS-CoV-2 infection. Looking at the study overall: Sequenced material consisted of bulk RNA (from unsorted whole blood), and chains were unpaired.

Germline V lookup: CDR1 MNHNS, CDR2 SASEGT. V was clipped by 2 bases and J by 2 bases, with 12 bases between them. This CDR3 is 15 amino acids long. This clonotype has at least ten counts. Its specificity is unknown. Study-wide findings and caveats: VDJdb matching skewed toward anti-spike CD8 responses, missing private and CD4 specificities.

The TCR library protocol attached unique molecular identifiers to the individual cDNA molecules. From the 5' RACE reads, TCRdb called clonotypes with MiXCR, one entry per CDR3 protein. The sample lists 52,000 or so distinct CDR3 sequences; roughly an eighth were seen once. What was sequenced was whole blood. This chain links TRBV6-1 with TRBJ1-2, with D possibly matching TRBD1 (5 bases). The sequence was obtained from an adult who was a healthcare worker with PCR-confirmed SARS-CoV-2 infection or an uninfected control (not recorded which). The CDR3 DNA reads TGTGCCAGCAGTGAACAGGGCAGCGGAAACTATGGCTACACCTTC. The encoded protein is CASSEQGSGNYGYTF.